This T cell receptor beta chain was obtained from a study of early T cells in non-severe SARS-CoV-2 infection (TCRdb year 2021). Looking at the study overall: Because TCR sequencing was done on bulk RNA from unsorted whole blood, the alpha and beta chains could not be paired.

The library was produced with 5' RACE. TCRdb shows the sequencer as NextSeq 500. The TCR library protocol attached unique molecular identifiers to individual cDNA molecules to correct for sequencing error and PCR bias. Sequencing covered both TCR alpha and beta chains, and within each sample the abundances of alpha and beta sequences were tightly co-correlated. The original methods were these. Decombinator V4 was used to annotate the V gene, J gene and CDR3 of the TCR sequences. Expanded TCRs were defined as changing significantly between any two time points under a Poisson model with p below 0.0001. TCR abundances were normalised to the total number of TCRs sequenced per sample and were expressed as counts per million. TRAV1-2 paired with TRAJ12, TRAJ20 or TRAJ33 defined MAIT TCRs, while TRAV10 paired with TRAJ18 defined iNKT TCRs. VDJdb, accessed 1 November 2021, was searched for CMV, EBV and SARS-CoV-2 annotated TCRs, excluding TCRs annotated for multiple antigens. TCRdb handled the public reads itself, with Q25 trimming in fastp and clone calling in MiXCR, and kept productive beta chains. Entries are consolidated by CDR3 protein sequence, retaining the most common genes and DNA. TCRdb assigned the V and J calls; the authors' analysis was not used. This sample has 60,000 to 75,000 distinct CDR3 sequences in its table, and 12% of those were observed once. Together, the top ten hold roughly 6.8% of the sample.

The junction carries 8 bases between V and J, which are trimmed by 6 bases and 1 base respectively. The CDR3 runs 14 residues from the cysteine to the phenylalanine. The only DNA kept is the CDR3, 42 bases in frame from the first base. The germline V gene yields KGHDR for CDR1 and SFDVKD for CDR2. A case-control design nested within a healthcare worker cohort in London, UK, was used, with weekly nasopharyngeal swab PCR tests and blood sampling performed. Healthcare workers were recruited between 23 and 31 March 2020, during the week of the UK lockdown, and were followed weekly for up to about 15 weeks. Note on this clonotype: The clone's antigen remains unknown. Base qualities were left out, and no much larger clone turns up one base away.

Broad study findings and their caveats: VDJdb matching was skewed toward anti-spike CD8 responses, so virus-specific expansions were likely underestimated and private and CD4 specificities were missed.

The sequenced sample consisted of whole blood. This TCR was recovered from an adult who was a healthcare worker with PCR-confirmed SARS-CoV-2 infection or an uninfected control (not recorded which). The sequence links TRBV24-1 to TRBJ2-2; the D gene identity is not certain. CDR3 protein: CATSRNLNTGELFF. Here is the DNA: TGTGCCACCAGTCGCAACTTGAACACCGGGGAGCTGTTTTTT.